What follows are 10 T cell receptor beta chains derived from one specimen sequenced in a study of blood T cells in healthy people across ages. Next came a second PCR, run for about 7 to 12 cycles, which used a sample-barcoded 5' primer along with a J-beta primer mix. TCRdb reprocessed the 5' RACE reads via MiXCR and lists one record per CDR3 protein. The table records roughly 1.5 million distinct CDR3 sequences, about 45% of them present only once. Sequenced sample: blood. These receptors were collected from a woman aged 18-29 years in good health.

This clonotype was found a few times. The chain carries TRBV12-3 or TRBV12-4 and TRBJ2-1, with 11 nucleotides matching TRBD2. The V gene end was trimmed by 6 bases and the J gene end by 7 bases; junction bases not matched to a gene: 8. The CDR3 totals 15 residues. CDR3 nucleotide sequence: TGTGCCAGCAGCTTGACTAGCGGGACTCTAAATGAGCAGTTCTTC. This sequence encodes CASSLTSGTLNEQFF.

The V call is TRBV7-2, the J call TRBJ2-1; no clear D. V was cut by 2 bases and J by 8 bases, with 13 bases left in between. In germline, CDR1 is SGHTA, CDR2 FQGNSA. The CDR3 has 14 residues. The CDR3 nucleotides read TGTGCCAGCAGCTTAAAGCTAGTTTATGATGAGCAGTTCTTC. It specifies CASSLKLVYDEQFF.

This clonotype has a handful of counts. This chain uses TRBV20-1 with TRBJ2-5; no definite D call. This CDR3 spans 12 amino acids. Germline assignment: CDR1 DFQATT and CDR2 SNEGSKA (reference sequence). Trimming cost V 5 bases and J 1 base, with 8 bases left between them. CDR3 in amino acids: CSALHVQETQYF. CDR3 nucleotide sequence: TGCAGTGCTCTGCACGTCCAAGAGACCCAGTACTTC.

In this sample, this clonotype turned up a few times. V and J are TRBV5-1 and TRBJ2-1; 7 nucleotides match TRBD2. CDR1 and CDR2 (germline): SGHRS, YFSETQ. V lost 7 bases to trimming and J lost 9 bases; unmatched junction nucleotides: 16. This CDR3 has 15 amino acids. CDR3 sequence reads: CASSSEVGLVSEQFF. As DNA, the CDR3 is TGCGCCAGCTCTTCTGAGGTTGGACTAGTTTCTGAGCAGTTCTTC.

The V call is TRBV4-3, the J call TRBJ2-7; D is perhaps TRBD1 (5 bases). Germline CDR1 LGHNA, CDR2 YSLEER. Between the trimmed V and J ends, which lost 4 bases and 6 bases, there was a span of 13 bases. The CDR3 runs to 13 residues. CDR3 loop: CASSPQGRREQYF. CDR3 coding DNA: TGCGCCAGCAGCCCTCAGGGAAGGCGCGAGCAGTACTTC.

This clonotype has ten or more counts. The V call is TRBV4-3, the J call TRBJ2-5, with TRBD2 matching over 8 bases. The length of the CDR3 is 15 residues. Germline V lookup: CDR1 LGHNA, CDR2 YSLEER. V gave up 3 bases and J gave up 1 base; unmatched junction bases: 4. DNA of the CDR3: TGCGCCAGCAGCCACTCCGGGACTAGCCAAGAGACCCAGTACTTC. This codes for CASSHSGTSQETQYF.

Ten or more counts support this clonotype. The rearrangement joins TRBV29-1 to TRBJ2-1; TRBD2 aligns across 7 bases. V lost 7 bases to trimming and J lost 0 bases; unmatched junction nucleotides: 9. The CDR3 loop spans 15 amino acids. Germline CDR1 and CDR2: SQVTM and ANQGSEA. The CDR3 here is CSGALADSSYNEQFF. CDR3 DNA: TGCAGCGGAGCCCTAGCGGATAGCTCCTACAATGAGCAGTTCTTC.

This clonotype was observed a handful of times. The chain employs TRBV29-1 and TRBJ2-7, with D possibly matching TRBD2 (5 bases). V lost 1 base and J 3 bases, leaving 10 bases between the germline ends. Germline CDR1 and CDR2: SQVTM and ANQGSEA. The CDR3 contains 13 residues. The CDR3 loop is CSVEAKEDYEQYF. CDR3 sequence (DNA): TGCAGCGTTGAAGCCAAGGAGGACTACGAGCAGTACTTC.

V is TRBV30 and J is TRBJ1-2; TRBD1 is a possible D gene (5 bases). V was clipped by 0 bases and J by 0 bases, with 11 bases between them. Germline CDR1 reads GTSNPN; CDR2 reads SVGIG (reference sequence). The CDR3 length is 15 residues. DNA for the CDR3: TGTGCCTGGAGTGTAGAAACAGGACCTAACTATGGCTACACCTTC. Amino acids: CAWSVETGPNYGYTF.

The V gene is TRBV11-1, the J gene TRBJ2-1, with TRBD2 matching 11 bases. The CDR3 is 15 residues long. Trimming cost V 4 bases and J 5 bases; bases outside gene matches: 4. Looked up from germline, CDR1 is SGHAT and CDR2 is FQDESV (reference sequence). CDR3 bases: TGTGCCAGCAGCTCGAAGACTAGCGGGGACAATGAGCAGTTCTTC. Its protein product is CASSSKTSGDNEQFF.